This T cell receptor (beta chain) stems from a study of shared clonotypes between healthy human individuals. About the study: The plates for each donor numbered three CD4 naive, three CD4 memory, two CD8 naive and one CD8 memory.

It was CD45RO-negative cells, positively selected for CCR7, that made up naive CD8 cells, with terminally differentiated effector memory CD45RA+ cells excluded. The CDR3 spans 14 residues. Trimming took off 2 bases at V and 5 bases at J, with 9 bases between the two ends. CDR1 is LNHDA and CDR2 is SQIVND in the germline V gene (reference sequence). Original methodology: Owing to the provision of junction-only sequences devoid of quality scores by immunoSEQ, filtering differed. Only in-frame clones appear in the TCRdb table, and some are missing; sequencing was by immunoSEQ multiplex PCR. The V and J calls and clone size come from that table; D and trimming were worked out from the DNA. The data hold hundreds of thousands of clones, with approximately 96% observed a single time.

Source material: naive CD8+ T cells sorted from blood. The source of this sequence is a woman in her twenties or thirties in good health. This rearrangement joins TRBV19 to TRBJ1-4; possible D gene TRBD1, 6 bases. CDR3 amino acids: CASSIIDRNEKLFF. CDR3 bases: TGTGCCAGTAGTATAATAGACAGGAATGAAAAACTGTTTTTT.